This TCR beta chain appears in the sequencing data of a study of CD8 T cells in Susac syndrome. A quantity of about 0.5 to 1 ug RNA underwent reverse transcription using random hexamers. Multiplex PCR with immunoSEQ amplified the TCR beta CDR3 across 54 Vbeta and 13 Jbeta. TCRdb re-called the immunoSEQ multiplex PCR reads with MiXCR, one entry per CDR3 protein. The data contain fewer than 350,000 distinct CDR3 sequences, just over 90% of them singletons. Germline V gene data show CDR1 as LNHNV and CDR2 as YYDKDF (reference sequence). V lost 0 bases, J lost 7 bases, and 10 bases lay in between. This CDR3 is built from 14 residues. The authors carried out high-throughput sequencing of TCR beta. They applied it to CD8+ and CD4+ T cells obtained from blood. TEMRA cells were enriched by FACS, while CD8+ and CD4+ T cells were obtained through a negative isolation that was performed magnetically.

This clonotype was obtained from a human donor with multiple sclerosis. The chain recombines TRBV15 with TRBJ1-5, with no clear D. Material for sequencing was CD4+ T cells from PBMCs. The CDR3 sequence: CATSRDLGWQPQHF. CDR3 nucleotide sequence: TGTGCCACCAGCAGAGATCTAGGTTGGCAGCCCCAGCATTTT.